The T cell receptor beta chain described here comes from a study of response to subunit inactivated influenza vaccine. Trimming cost V 4 bases and J 14 bases; bases outside gene matches: 14. The CDR3 sequence is 15 residues long. The germline CDR1 and CDR2 sequences are SGHRS and YFSETQ. One entry per CDR3 protein results from TCRdb running MiXCR on the RT-PCR reads. The table has 450,000 to 500,000 distinct CDR3 sequences, roughly 9.8% seen once; the top ten hold approximately 12%. General study points: It was suggested by the authors that few new T cells are recruited by each seasonal influenza vaccination.

Notes on this clonotype: Its antigen is still unknown.

This TCR was sampled from a man aged 50-59 years who received an inactivated influenza vaccine. The source material was PBMCs from blood, sampled 45 days after vaccination. This rearrangement joins TRBV5-1 to TRBJ1-6; 8 nucleotides match TRBD1. CDR3 nucleotides: TGCGCCAGCAGCGAAGGGACAGGCACCTTACTCACCCTCCACTTT. This codes for CASSEGTGTLLTLHF. Full variable domain (missing parts from reference TRBV5-1 and TRBJ1-6): KAGVTQTPRYLIKTRGQQVTLSCSPISGHRSVSWYQQTPGQGLQFLFEYFSETQRNKGNFPGRFSGRQFSNSRSEMNVSTLELGDSALYLCASSEGTGTLLTLHFGNGTRLTVT.